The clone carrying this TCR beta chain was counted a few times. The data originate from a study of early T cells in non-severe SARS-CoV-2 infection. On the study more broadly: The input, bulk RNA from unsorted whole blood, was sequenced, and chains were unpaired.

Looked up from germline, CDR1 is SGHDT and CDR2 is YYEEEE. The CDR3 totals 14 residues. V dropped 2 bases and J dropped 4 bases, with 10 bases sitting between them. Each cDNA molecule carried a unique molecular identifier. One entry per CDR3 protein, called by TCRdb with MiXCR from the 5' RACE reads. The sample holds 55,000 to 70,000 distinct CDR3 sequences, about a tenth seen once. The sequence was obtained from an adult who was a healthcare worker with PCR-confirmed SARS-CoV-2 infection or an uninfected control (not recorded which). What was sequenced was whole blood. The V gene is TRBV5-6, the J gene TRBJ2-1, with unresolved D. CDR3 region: CASSFNGLYNEQFF. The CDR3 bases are TGTGCCAGCAGCTTTAACGGGTTATACAATGAGCAGTTCTTC.